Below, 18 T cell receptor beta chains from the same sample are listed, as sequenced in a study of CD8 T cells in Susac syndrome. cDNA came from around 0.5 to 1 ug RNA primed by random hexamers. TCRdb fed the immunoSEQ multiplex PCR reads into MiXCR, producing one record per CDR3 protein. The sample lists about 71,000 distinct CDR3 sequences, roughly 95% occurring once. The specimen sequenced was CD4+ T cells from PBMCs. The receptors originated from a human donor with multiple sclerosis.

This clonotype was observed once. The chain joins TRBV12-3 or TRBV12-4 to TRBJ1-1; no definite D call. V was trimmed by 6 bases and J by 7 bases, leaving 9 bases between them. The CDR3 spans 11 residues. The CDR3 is CASSPGNEAFF. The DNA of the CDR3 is TGTGCCAGCAGCCCGGGGAATGAAGCTTTCTTT.

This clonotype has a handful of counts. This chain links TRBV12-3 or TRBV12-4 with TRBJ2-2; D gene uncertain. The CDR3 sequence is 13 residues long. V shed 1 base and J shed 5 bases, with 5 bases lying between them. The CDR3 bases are TGTGCCAGCAGTTTAGGCGGAACCGGGGAGCTGTTTTTT. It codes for CASSLGGTGELFF.

CDR3 residues: CASSPRGVLDEQFF. The CDR3 nucleotides are TGTGCCAGCAGTCCCAGAGGGGTACTCGATGAGCAGTTCTTC. The chain couples TRBV28 to TRBJ2-1, with D perhaps given as TRBD1 or TRBD2 (5 bases each). The germline gives CDR1 MDHEN, CDR2 SYDVKM. The CDR3 consists of 14 residues. The V end was cut by 5 bases, the J end by 8 bases, with 16 bases between.

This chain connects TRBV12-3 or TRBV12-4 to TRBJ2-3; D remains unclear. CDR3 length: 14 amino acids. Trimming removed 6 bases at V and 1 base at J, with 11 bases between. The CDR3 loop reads CASSPGIGTDTQYF. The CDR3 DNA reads TGTGCCAGCAGCCCCGGTATAGGCACAGATACGCAGTATTTT.

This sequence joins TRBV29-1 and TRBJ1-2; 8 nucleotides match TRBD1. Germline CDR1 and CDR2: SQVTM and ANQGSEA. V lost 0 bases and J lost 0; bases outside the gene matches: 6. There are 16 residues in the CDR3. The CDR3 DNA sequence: TGCAGCGTTGAAGATAGGCAGGGGGCATCTAACTATGGCTACACCTTC. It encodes CSVEDRQGASNYGYTF.

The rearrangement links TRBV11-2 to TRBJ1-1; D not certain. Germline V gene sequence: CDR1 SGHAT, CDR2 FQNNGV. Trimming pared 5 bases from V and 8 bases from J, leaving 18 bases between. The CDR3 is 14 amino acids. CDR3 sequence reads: CASSPRFDFSEAFF. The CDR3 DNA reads TGTGCCAGCAGCCCTAGATTTGACTTTAGCGAAGCTTTCTTT.

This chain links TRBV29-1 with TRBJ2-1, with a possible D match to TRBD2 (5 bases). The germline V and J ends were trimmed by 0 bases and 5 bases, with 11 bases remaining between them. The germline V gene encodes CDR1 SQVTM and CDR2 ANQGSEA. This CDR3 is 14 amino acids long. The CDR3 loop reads CSVEEGRTNNEQFF. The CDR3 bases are TGCAGCGTTGAAGAGGGGAGAACCAACAATGAGCAGTTCTTC.

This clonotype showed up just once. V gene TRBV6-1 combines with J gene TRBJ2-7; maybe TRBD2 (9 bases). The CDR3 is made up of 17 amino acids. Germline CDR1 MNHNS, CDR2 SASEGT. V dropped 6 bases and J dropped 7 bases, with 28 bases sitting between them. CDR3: CASSRLAGGGGADEQYF. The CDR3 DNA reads TGTGCCAGCAGCCGACTCGCAGGGGGCGGGGGGGCGGATGAGCAGTACTTC.

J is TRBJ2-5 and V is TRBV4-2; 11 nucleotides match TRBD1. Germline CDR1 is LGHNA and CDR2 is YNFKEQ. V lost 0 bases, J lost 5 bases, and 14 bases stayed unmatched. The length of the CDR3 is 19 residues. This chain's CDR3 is CASSQDPPSGQGALETQYF. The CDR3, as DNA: TGTGCCAGCAGCCAAGATCCCCCGTCCGGACAGGGGGCGTTGGAGACCCAGTACTTC.

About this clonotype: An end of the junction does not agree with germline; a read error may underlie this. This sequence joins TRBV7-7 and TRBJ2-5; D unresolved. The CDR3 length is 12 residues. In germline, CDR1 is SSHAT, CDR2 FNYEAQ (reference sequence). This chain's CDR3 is CASSFFGETQYF. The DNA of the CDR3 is TGTGCTAGCAGCTTCTTCGGAGAGACCCAGTACTTC.

Written as DNA, the CDR3 is TGTGCCAGCAGTGAATTGGGGGAATTTTCTGAAGCTTTCTTT. This sequence encodes CASSELGEFSEAFF. The genes are TRBV25-1 and TRBJ1-1, with D possibly being TRBD1 (5 bases). The CDR3 runs to 14 residues. From germline, CDR1 is MGHDK and CDR2 SYGVNS. V lost 1 base and J 6 bases, leaving 12 bases between the germline ends.

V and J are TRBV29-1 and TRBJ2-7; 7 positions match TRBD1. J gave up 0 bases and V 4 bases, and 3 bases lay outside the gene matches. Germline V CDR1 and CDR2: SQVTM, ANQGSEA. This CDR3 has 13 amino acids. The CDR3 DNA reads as TGCAGCGTTGGTAGACAGGGCTCCTACGAGCAGTACTTC. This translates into CSVGRQGSYEQYF.

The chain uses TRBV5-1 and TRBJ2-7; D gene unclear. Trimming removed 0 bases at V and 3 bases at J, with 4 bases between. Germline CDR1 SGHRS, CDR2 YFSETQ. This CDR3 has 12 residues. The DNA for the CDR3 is TGCGCCAGCAGCTTGGACGACTACGAGCAGTACTTC. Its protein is CASSLDDYEQYF.

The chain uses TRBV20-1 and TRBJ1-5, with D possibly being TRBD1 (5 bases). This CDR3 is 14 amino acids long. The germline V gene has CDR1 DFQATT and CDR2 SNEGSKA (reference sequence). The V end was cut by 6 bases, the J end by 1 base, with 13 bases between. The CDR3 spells CSARKQGSNQPQHF. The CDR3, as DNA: TGCAGTGCGCGCAAGCAGGGAAGCAATCAGCCCCAGCATTTT.

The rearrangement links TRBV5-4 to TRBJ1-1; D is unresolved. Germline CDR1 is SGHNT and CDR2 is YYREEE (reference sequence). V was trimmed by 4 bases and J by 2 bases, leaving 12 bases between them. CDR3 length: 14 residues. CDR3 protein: CASSARSLNTEAFF. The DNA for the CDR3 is TGTGCCAGCAGCGCAAGGTCTCTCAACACTGAAGCTTTCTTT.

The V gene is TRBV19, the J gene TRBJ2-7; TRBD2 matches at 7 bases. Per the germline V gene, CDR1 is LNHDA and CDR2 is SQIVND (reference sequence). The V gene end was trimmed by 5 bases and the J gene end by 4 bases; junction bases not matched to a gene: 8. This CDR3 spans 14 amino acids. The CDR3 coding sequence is TGTGCCAGTAGTTTCAGGGCGGGAGTTTACGAGCAGTACTTC. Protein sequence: CASSFRAGVYEQYF. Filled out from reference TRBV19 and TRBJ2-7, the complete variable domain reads DGGITQSPKYLFRKEGQNVTLSCEQNLNHDAMYWYRQDPGQGLRLIYYSQIVNDFQKGDIAEGYSVSREKKESFPLTVTSAQKNPTAFYLCASSFRAGVYEQYFGPGTRLTVT.

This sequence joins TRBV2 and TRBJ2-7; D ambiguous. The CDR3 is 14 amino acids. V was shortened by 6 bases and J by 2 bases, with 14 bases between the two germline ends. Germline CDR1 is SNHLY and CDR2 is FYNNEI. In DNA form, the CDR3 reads TGTGCCAGCAGAATCAGGACCTTTACCTACGAGCAGTACTTC. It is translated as CASRIRTFTYEQYF.

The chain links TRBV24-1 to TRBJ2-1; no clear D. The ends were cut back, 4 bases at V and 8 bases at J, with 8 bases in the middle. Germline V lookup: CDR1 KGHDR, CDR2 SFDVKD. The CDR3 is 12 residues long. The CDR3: CATSDWTDEQFF. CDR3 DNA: TGTGCCACCAGTGACTGGACGGATGAGCAGTTCTTC.